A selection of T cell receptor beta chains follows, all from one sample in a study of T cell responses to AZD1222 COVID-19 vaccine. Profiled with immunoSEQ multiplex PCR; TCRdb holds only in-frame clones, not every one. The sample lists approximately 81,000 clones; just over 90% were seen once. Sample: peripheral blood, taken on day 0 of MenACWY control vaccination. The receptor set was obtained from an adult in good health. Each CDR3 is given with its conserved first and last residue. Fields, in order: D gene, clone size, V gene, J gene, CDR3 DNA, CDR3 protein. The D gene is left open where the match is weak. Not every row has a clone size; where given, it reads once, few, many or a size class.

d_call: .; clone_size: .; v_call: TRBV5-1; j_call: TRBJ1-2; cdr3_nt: TGCGCCAGCAGCCCCCATCGCGGGGGGCTCAATGGCTACACCTTC; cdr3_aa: CASSPHRGGLNGYTF
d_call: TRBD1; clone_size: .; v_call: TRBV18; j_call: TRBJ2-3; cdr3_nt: TGTGCCAGCTCACCTTCGGGACAGGGACAAGATACGCAGTATTTT; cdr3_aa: CASSPSGQGQDTQYF
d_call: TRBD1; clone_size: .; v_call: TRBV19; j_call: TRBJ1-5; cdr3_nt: TGTGCCACTGGGGACAGGGAGAATCAGCCCCAGCATTTT; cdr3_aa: CATGDRENQPQHF
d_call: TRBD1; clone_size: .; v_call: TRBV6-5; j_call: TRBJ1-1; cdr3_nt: TGTGCCAGCAGGACAGGGACCTGGGGGGACACTGAAGCTTTCTTT; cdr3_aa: CASRTGTWGDTEAFF
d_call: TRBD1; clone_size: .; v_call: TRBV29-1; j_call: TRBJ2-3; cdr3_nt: TGCAGCGCAACAGGGGAGTATTGGACAGATACGCAGTATTTT; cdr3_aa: CSATGEYWTDTQYF
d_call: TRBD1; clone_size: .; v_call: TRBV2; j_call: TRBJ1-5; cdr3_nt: TGTGCCAGCACCTTGGGGGGGACAGGGGCCCAGCATTTT; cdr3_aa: CASTLGGTGAQHF
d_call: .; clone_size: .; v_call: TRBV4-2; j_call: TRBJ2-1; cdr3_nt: TGTGCCAGCAGCCCCGGGTCTCGATCGGACAATGAGCAGTTCTTC; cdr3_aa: CASSPGSRSDNEQFF
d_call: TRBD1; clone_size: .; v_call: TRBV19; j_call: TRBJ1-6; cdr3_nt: TGTGCCAGTAGAGGGACAGGGGGCAATTCACCCCTCCACTTT; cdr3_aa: CASRGTGGNSPLHF
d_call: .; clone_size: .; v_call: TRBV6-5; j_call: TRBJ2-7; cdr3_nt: TGTGCCAGCAGTTACTCCGTCGACAGAACCTACGAGCAGTACTTC; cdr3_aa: CASSYSVDRTYEQYF
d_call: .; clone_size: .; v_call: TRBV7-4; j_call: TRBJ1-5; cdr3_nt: TGTGCCAGCAGCTTAGCCGCGCTTGGTGGACGGATAAAACCCCGTAGGGGCAATCAGCCCCAGCATTTT; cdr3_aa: CASSLAALGGRIKPRRGNQPQHF
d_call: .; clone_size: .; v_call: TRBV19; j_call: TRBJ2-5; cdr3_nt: TGTGCCAGTAGTACCCGAGCGATGTTAGAGACCCAGTACTTC; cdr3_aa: CASSTRAMLETQYF
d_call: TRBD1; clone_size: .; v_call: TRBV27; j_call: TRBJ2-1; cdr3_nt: TGTGCCAGCAGTTCCTCAACAGGGGAGAGCTCCTACAATGAGCAGTTCTTC; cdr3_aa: CASSSSTGESSYNEQFF
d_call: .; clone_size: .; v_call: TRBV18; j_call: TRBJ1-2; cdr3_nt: TGTGCCAGCTCAAGGGGGGTAGGGCCCCGATATGGCTACACCTTC; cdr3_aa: CASSRGVGPRYGYTF
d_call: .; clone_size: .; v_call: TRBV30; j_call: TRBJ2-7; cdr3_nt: TGTGCCTGGAGTGTTGGCCCGACCGGACCTCAGCAGCACTTC; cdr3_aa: CAWSVGPTGPQQHF
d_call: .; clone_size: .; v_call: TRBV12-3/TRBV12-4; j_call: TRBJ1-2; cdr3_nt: TGTGCCAGCAGTTCGACTGAGTATGCCGGCTACACCTTC; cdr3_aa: CASSSTEYAGYTF
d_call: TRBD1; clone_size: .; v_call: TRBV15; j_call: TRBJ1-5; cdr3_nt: TGTGCCACCAGCAGGACGACAGGGGCCGGGGTCCAGCCCCAGCATTTT; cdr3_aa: CATSRTTGAGVQPQHF
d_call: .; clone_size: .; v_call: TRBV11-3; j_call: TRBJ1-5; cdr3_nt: TGTGCCAGCAGCTCCGAGGGGGACACAGGCTTCGCTCAGCCCCAGCATTTT; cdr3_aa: CASSSEGDTGFAQPQHF
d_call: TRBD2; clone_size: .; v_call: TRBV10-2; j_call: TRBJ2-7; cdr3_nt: TGCGCCACCTCTAGCGGGAGCTCCTACGAGCAGTACTTC; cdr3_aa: CATSSGSSYEQYF
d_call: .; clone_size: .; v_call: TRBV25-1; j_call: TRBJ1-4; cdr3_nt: TGTGCCAGCAGCGATGCCCCTGTAGGTGAAAAACTGTTTTTT; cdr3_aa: CASSDAPVGEKLFF
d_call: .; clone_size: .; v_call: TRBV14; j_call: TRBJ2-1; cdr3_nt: TGTGCCAGCAGCCTAGCCCTAACCTGGGACAATGAGCAGTTCTTC; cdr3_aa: CASSLALTWDNEQFF
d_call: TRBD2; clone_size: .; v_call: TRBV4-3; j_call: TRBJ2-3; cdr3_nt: TGCGCCAGCAGCCAGGGACTAGCGGTCACAGATACGCAGTATTTT; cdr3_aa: CASSQGLAVTDTQYF
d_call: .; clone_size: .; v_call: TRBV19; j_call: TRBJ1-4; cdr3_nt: TGTGCCAGTAGTATATCGGCCCTGATCGCAACTAATGAAAAACTGTTTTTT; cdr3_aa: CASSISALIATNEKLFF
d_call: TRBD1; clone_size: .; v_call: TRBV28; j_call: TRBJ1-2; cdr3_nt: TGTGCCAGCAGTACTAACAGGGGTCCTAACTATGGCTACACCTTC; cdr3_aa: CASSTNRGPNYGYTF
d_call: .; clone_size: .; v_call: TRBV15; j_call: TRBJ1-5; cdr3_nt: TGTGCCACCAGCAGAAGGGGACGGGGTAGCAATCAGCCCCAGCATTTT; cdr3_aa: CATSRRGRGSNQPQHF
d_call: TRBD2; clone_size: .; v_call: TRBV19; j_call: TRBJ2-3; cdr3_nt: TGTGCCAGTAGTACAAAGCGGGAGGGCGATTCCGCAGATACGCAGTATTTT; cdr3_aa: CASSTKREGDSADTQYF
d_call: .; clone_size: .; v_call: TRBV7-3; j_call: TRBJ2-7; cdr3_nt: TGTGCCAGCAGCCCCGGACGCGGGATGAAGTACTTC; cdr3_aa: CASSPGRGMKYF
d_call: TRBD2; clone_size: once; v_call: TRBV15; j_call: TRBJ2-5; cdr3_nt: TGTGCCACCAGCGGGCCGGGAGGACTAGCGGGTGAAGAGACCCAGTACTTC; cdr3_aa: CATSGPGGLAGEETQYF
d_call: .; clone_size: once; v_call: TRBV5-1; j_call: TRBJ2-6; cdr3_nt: TGCGCCAGCAGCGAGACTTCGGTAGGGGCTGGGGCCAACGTCCTGACTTTC; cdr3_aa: CASSETSVGAGANVLTF
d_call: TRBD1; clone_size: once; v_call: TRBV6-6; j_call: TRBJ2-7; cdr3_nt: TGTGCCAGCCGAGCGGGACAGGGGATCTACGAGCAGTACTTC; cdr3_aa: CASRAGQGIYEQYF
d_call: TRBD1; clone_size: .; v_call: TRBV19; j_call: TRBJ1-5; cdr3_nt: TGTGCCAGTAGTATCCGGGACAGAAATCAGCCCCAGCATTTT; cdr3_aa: CASSIRDRNQPQHF
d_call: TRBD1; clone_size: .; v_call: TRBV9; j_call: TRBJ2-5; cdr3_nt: TGTGCCAGCAACGGACAGGGGCGAGAGACCCAGTACTTC; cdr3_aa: CASNGQGRETQYF
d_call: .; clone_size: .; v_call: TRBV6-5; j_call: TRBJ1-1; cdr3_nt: TGTGCCAGCAGTTACTGGGGGGCGCGTCCTGAAGCTTTCTTT; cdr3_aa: CASSYWGARPEAFF
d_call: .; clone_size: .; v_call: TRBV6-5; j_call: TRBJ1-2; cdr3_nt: TGTGCCAGCAGCGATCGGGCAGGGCGCTATGGCTACACCTTC; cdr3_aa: CASSDRAGRYGYTF
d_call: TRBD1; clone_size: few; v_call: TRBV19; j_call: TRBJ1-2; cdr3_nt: TGTGCCAGTAGTCTTCCGGGACAGGGGGCAGAAGGCTACACCTTC; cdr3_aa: CASSLPGQGAEGYTF
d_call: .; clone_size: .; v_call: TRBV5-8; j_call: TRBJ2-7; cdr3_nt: TGTGCCAGCAGCTTGGTAGGTAGTAGGGCGGACTACGAGCAGTACTTC; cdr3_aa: CASSLVGSRADYEQYF
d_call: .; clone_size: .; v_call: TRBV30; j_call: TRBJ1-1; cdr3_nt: TGTGCCTGGAGTGTTACCGAGGACACTGAAGCTTTCTTT; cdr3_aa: CAWSVTEDTEAFF
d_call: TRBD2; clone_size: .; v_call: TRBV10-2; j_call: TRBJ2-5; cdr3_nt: TGCGCCAGCAGTGAGGGGGCGGGGGGTGGAGAGACCCAGTACTTC; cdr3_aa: CASSEGAGGGETQYF
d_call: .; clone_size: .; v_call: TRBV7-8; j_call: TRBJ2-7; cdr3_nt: TGTGCCAGCAGCCCCGGACCTAATTACGAGCAGTACTTC; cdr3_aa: CASSPGPNYEQYF
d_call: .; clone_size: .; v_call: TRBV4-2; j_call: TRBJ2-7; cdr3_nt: TGTGCCAGCAGCCAAGTTGAGGGCTCCTACGAGCAGTACTTC; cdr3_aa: CASSQVEGSYEQYF
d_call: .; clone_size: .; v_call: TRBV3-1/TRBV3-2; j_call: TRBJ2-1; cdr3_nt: TGTGCCAGCAGCCCCCAGTCGGGTGAGCAGTTCTTC; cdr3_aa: CASSPQSGEQFF
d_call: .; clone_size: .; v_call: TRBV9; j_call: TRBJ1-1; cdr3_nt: TGTGCCAGCAGCGTAGGGAGGGGTCTGAACACTGAAGCTTTCTTT; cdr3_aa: CASSVGRGLNTEAFF
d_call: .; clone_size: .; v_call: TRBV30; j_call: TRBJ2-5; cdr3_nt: TGTGCCTGGAGTGTTTGGGGGGCCCCGATCCAAGAGACCCAGTACTTC; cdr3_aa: CAWSVWGAPIQETQYF
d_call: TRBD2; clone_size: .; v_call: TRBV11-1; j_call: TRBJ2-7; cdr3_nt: TGTGCCAGCAGCCCCGGGACTAGCGGGTACGAGCAGTACTTC; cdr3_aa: CASSPGTSGYEQYF
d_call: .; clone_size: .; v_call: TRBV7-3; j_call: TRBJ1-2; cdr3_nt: TGTGCCAGCAGCGTATTGCTATGGCACACCTTC; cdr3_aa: CASSVLLWHTF
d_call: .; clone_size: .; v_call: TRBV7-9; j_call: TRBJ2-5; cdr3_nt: TGTGCCAGCAGCGGGGAGACCCAGTACTTC; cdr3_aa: CASSGETQYF
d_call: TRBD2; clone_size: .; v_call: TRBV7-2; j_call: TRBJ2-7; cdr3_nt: TGTGCCAGCAGCTCGCGGGGGGCGGGGGAGCAGTACTTC; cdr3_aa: CASSSRGAGEQYF
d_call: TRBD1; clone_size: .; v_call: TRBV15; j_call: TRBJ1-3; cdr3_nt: TGTGCCACCAGCCCAGGGGGGTTCTCTGGAAACACCATATATTTT; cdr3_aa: CATSPGGFSGNTIYF
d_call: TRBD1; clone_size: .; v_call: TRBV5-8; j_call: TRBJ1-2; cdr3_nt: TGTGCCAGCAGGCGGGGACAGGGAAACTATGGCTACACCTTC; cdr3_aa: CASRRGQGNYGYTF
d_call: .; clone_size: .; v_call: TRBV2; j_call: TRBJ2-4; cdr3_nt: TGTGCCAGCAGTGCGGTACAGGGCGAAAACATTCAGTACTTC; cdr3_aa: CASSAVQGENIQYF
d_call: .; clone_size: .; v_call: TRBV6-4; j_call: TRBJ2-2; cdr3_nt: TGTGCCAGCAGTGACTCGGGACACACCGGGGAGCTGTTTTTT; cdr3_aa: CASSDSGHTGELFF
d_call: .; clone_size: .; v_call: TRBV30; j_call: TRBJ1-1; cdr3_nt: TGTGCCTCCCTAGGGGGGGGCACTGAAGCTTTCTTT; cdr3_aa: CASLGGGTEAFF
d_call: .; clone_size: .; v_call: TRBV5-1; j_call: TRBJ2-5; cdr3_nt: TGCGCCAGCAGCTTGGTTCCGGGCGAAGAGACCCAGTACTTC; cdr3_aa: CASSLVPGEETQYF